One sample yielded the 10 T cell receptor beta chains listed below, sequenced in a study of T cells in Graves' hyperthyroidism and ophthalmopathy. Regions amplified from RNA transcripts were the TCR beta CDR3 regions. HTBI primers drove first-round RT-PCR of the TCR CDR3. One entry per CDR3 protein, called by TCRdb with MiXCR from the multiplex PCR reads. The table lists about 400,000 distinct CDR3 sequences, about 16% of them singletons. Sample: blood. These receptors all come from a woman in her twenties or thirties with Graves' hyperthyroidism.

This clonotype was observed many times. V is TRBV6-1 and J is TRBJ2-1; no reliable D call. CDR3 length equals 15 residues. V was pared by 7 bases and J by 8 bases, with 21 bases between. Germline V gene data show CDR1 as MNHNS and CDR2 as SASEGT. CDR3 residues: CASTHMVPNADEQFF. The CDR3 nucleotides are TGTGCCAGCACCCACATGGTTCCCAACGCCGATGAGCAGTTCTTC.

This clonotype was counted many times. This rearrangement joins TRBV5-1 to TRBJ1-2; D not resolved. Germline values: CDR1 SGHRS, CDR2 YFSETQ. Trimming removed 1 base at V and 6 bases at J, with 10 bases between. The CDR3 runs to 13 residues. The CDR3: CASSLRTEHGYTF. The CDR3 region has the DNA TGCGCCAGCAGCTTGCGTACGGAGCATGGCTACACCTTC.

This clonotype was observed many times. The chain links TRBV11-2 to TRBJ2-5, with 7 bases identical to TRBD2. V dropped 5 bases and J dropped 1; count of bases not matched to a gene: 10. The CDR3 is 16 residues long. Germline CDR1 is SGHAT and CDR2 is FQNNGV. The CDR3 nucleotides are TGTGCCAGCAGCGGTAGAGGCGGGAGTATCCAAGAGACCCAGTACTTC. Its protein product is CASSGRGGSIQETQYF.

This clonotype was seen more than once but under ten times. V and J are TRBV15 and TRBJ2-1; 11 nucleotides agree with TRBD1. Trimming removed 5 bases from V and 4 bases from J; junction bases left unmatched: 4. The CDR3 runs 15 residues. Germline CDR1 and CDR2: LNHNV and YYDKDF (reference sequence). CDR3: CATSPRDRGYNEQFF. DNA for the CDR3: TGTGCCACCAGCCCCCGGGACAGGGGGTACAATGAGCAGTTCTTC. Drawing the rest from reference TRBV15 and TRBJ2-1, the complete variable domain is DAMVIQNPRYQVTQFGKPVTLSCSQTLNHNVMYWYQQKSSQAPKLLFHYYDKDFNNEADTPDNFQSRRPNTSFCFLDIRSPGLGDTAMYLCATSPRDRGYNEQFFGPGTRLTVL.

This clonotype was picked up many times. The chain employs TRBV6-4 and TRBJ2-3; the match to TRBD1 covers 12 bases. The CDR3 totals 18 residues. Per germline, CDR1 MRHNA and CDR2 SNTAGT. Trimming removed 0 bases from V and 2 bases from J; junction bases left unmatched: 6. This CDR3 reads CASSDSIGDRGHTDTQYF. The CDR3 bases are TGTGCCAGCAGTGACTCGATAGGGGACAGGGGGCACACAGATACGCAGTATTTT.

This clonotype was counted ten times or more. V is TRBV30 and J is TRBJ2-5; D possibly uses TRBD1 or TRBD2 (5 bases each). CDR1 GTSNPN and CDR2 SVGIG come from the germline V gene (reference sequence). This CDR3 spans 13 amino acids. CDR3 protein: CAYRWGYQETQYF. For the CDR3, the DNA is TGTGCTTATAGGTGGGGGTACCAAGAGACCCAGTACTTC.

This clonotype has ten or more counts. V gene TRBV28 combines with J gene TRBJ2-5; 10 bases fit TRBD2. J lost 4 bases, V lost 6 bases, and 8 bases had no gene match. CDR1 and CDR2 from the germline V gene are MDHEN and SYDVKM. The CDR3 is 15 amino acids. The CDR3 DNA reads TGTGCCAGCAGCCCTAGCGGGAGCCGAGCAGAGACCCAGTACTTC. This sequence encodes CASSPSGSRAETQYF.

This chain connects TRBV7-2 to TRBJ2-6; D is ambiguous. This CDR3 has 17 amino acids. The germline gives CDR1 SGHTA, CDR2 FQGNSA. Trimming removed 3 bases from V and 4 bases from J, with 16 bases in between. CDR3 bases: TGTGCCAGCAGCTTTTTGGCTAGGTCCAGAGGGGCCAACGTCCTGACTTTC. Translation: CASSFLARSRGANVLTF.

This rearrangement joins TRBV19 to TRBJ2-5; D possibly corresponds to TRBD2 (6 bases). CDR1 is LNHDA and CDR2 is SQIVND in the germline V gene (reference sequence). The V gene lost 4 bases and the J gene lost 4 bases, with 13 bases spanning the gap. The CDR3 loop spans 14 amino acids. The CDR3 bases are TGTGCCAGTAGTAGCACTTTCGGGAGAGAGACCCAGTACTTC. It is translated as CASSSTFGRETQYF.

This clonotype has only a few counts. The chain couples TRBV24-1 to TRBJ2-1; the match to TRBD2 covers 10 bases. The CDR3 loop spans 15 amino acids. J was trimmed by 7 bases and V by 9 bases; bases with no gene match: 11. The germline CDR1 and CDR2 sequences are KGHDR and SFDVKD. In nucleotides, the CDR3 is TGTGCCACCGGGTCCCTAGCGGGAGAAGGGAATGAGCAGTTCTTC. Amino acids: CATGSLAGEGNEQFF.